A single sample is the source of the 27 T cell receptor beta chains below, sequenced in a study of control samples from healthy donors and cancer patients. Sequencing was performed with immunoSEQ multiplex PCR; in TCRdb, only in-frame clones are kept and a portion is missing. The data contain some 6,700 clones, around 75% of them singletons. The sample was formalin-fixed, paraffin-embedded tissue. These TCRs come from a male donor with melanoma.

The chain couples TRBV29-1 to TRBJ2-1; maybe TRBD1 (5 bases). The V end was cut by 7 bases, the J end by 3 bases, with 19 bases between. The CDR3 loop spans 15 amino acids. CDR1 is SQVTM, CDR2 ANQGSEA, per germline. The CDR3 region is CSAAGLAKIYNEQFF. In DNA form, the CDR3 reads TGCAGCGCCGCAGGGCTCGCGAAAATCTACAATGAGCAGTTCTTC.

The J gene is TRBJ2-7, the V gene TRBV20-1, with 7 bases that match TRBD1. Unmatched junction bases numbered 2, after V lost 3 bases and J lost 0 bases. This CDR3 is 13 amino acids long. The germline V gene has CDR1 DFQATT and CDR2 SNEGSKA (reference sequence). Written as DNA, the CDR3 is TGCAGTGCTAGTCAGGGGGTCTCCTACGAGCAGTACTTC. Encoded protein: CSASQGVSYEQYF.

CDR3 in amino acids: CASSSGLAGLTDTQYF. Here the CDR3 DNA reads TGTGCCAGCAGCTCGGGACTAGCGGGGCTCACAGATACGCAGTATTTT. V gene TRBV9 combines with J gene TRBJ2-3, with TRBD2 matching over 13 bases. The germline V gene encodes CDR1 SGDLS and CDR2 YYNGEE. Trimming removed 4 bases from V and 2 bases from J; junction bases left unmatched: 4. This CDR3 comprises 16 residues.

The rearrangement joins TRBV4-1 to TRBJ1-6; the D is unclear. V was shortened by 0 bases and J by 5 bases, with 8 bases between the two germline ends. This CDR3 is built from 15 residues. Germline assignment: CDR1 MGHRA and CDR2 YSYEKL. The CDR3 DNA follows: TGCGCCAGCAGCCAAGATCTCAGGAATAATTCACCCCTCCACTTT. Translation gives CASSQDLRNNSPLHF.

The chain recombines TRBV5-1 with TRBJ2-2; 8 bases align to TRBD1. The V gene's germline CDR1 is SGHRS and CDR2 YFSETQ. The V segment lost 4 bases and the J segment 6 bases; nucleotides outside the gene matches: 5. This CDR3 has 14 residues. CDR3 region: CASSPGTGPGELFF. The CDR3 coding sequence is TGCGCCAGCAGCCCCGGGACAGGCCCCGGGGAGCTGTTTTTT. The full variable domain, rest sourced from reference TRBV5-1 and TRBJ2-2, is KAGVTQTPRYLIKTRGQQVTLSCSPISGHRSVSWYQQTPGQGLQFLFEYFSETQRNKGNFPGRFSGRQFSNSRSEMNVSTLELGDSALYLCASSPGTGPGELFFGEGSRLTVL.

This chain joins TRBV2 and TRBJ2-2; 9 bases are shared with TRBD1. Germline assignment: CDR1 SNHLY and CDR2 FYNNEI. V lost 7 bases and J lost 6; bases outside the gene matches: 9. The CDR3 is 15 residues long. CDR3 protein: CASMDGTGWPGELFF. The CDR3 DNA is TGTGCCAGCATGGACGGGACAGGGTGGCCCGGGGAGCTGTTTTTT.

The chain recombines TRBV5-6 with TRBJ2-7, with 7 bases fitting TRBD1. The CDR3 has 15 residues. CDR1 is SGHDT and CDR2 is YYEEEE in the germline V gene. Trimming removed 4 bases from V and 4 bases from J; junction bases left unmatched: 11. CDR3 amino acids: CASSPGGQSTYEQYV. The CDR3 nucleotides are TGTGCCAGCAGCCCTGGGGGACAGTCTACTTACGAGCAGTACGTC.

The chain uses TRBV4-2 and TRBJ2-7, with D unclear. The V gene lost 0 bases and the J gene lost 6 bases, with 6 bases spanning the gap. The CDR3 runs 12 residues. Germline-derived CDR1 and CDR2 are LGHNA and YNFKEQ. As DNA, the CDR3 is TGTGCCAGCAGCCAAGATCTGGGCGAGCAGTACTTC. This gives the protein CASSQDLGEQYF.

This clone was picked up a small number of times. The chain uses TRBV19 and TRBJ2-5; 7 nucleotides match TRBD1. J was trimmed by 2 bases and V by 4 bases; bases with no gene match: 1. The V gene's germline CDR1 is LNHDA and CDR2 SQIVND (reference sequence). This CDR3 comprises 13 residues. The DNA of the CDR3 is TGTGCCAGTAGTAGGGGACAGCAAGAGACCCAGTACTTC. It codes for CASSRGQQETQYF.

The V gene is TRBV4-2, the J gene TRBJ2-2, with D possibly matching TRBD2 (6 bases). Germline V gene sequence: CDR1 LGHNA, CDR2 YNFKEQ. The CDR3 contains 16 residues. Trimming cost V 0 bases and J 0 bases, with 8 bases left between them. CDR3 nucleotide sequence: TGTGCCAGCAGCCAAGAACTAGCTGCGAACACCGGGGAGCTGTTTTTT. It specifies CASSQELAANTGELFF.

This sequence joins TRBV5-5 and TRBJ1-1, with D tentatively TRBD1 (5 bases). V was pared by 4 bases and J by 0 bases, with 10 bases between. Germline-derived CDR1 and CDR2 are SGHKS and YYEKEE (reference sequence). The CDR3 totals 14 residues. The chain's CDR3 is CASSRQRMNTEAFF. In nucleotides, the CDR3 is TGTGCCAGCAGCCGACAGAGGATGAACACTGAAGCTTTCTTT. Filled out from reference TRBV5-5 and TRBJ1-1, the complete variable domain reads DAGVTQSPTHLIKTRGQQVTLRCSPISGHKSVSWYQQVLGQGPQFIFQYYEKEERGRGNFPDRFSARQFPNYSSELNVNALLLGDSALYLCASSRQRMNTEAFFGQGTRLTVV.

This chain connects TRBV3-1 (or the pseudogene TRBV3-2) to TRBJ1-4; 9 bases are a match to TRBD1. The CDR3 has 16 amino acids. The junction had 8 bases not matched to a gene; V was cut back by 4 bases and J by 5 bases. The germline gives CDR1 LGHDT, CDR2 YNNKEL (reference sequence). Here the CDR3 DNA reads TGTGCCAGCAGCCCACGGCGGGACAGGGAGAATGAAAAACTGTTTTTT. Its translation: CASSPRRDRENEKLFF.

The V gene is TRBV7-9, the J gene TRBJ2-3; 9 nucleotides align to TRBD2. V gave up 7 bases and J gave up 7 bases; unmatched junction bases: 12. The CDR3 runs 15 residues. Germline V CDR1 and CDR2: SEHNR, FQNEAQ (reference sequence). CDR3 coding DNA: TGTGCCAGCACGCGGGGGGCTAGCGGGGTTAATACGCAGTATTTT. The encoded protein is CASTRGASGVNTQYF. The variable domain in full, completed from reference TRBV7-9 and TRBJ2-3, reads DTGVSQNPRHKITKRGQNVTFRCDPISEHNRLYWYRQTLGQGPEFLTYFQNEAQLEKSRLLSDRFSAERPKGSFSTLEIQRTEQGDSAMYLCASTRGASGVNTQYFGPGTRLTVL.

The J gene is TRBJ1-1, the V gene TRBV18; 8 positions agree with TRBD1. The CDR3 runs 15 residues. The trim removed 2 bases at V and 2 bases at J, leaving 4 bases unmatched. Looked up from germline, CDR1 is KGHSH and CDR2 is LQKENI. The CDR3 sequence is CASSPKDRANTEAFF. Written as DNA, the CDR3 is TGTGCCAGCTCACCAAAGGACAGGGCCAACACTGAAGCTTTCTTT.

The rearrangement joins TRBV2 to TRBJ2-6; D gene uncertain. The V gene's germline CDR1 is SNHLY and CDR2 FYNNEI. This CDR3 region has 17 residues. Between the trimmed V and J ends, which lost 4 bases and 0 bases, there was a span of 13 bases. The CDR3 sequence: CASSGSWTGSGANVLTF. The CDR3 nucleotides are TGTGCCAGCAGTGGGAGTTGGACGGGCTCTGGGGCCAACGTCCTGACTTTC.

The chain employs TRBV8-2 and TRBJ1-2. TRBV8-2 is a documented pseudogene. The CDR3 has 17 amino acids. The CDR3 region has the DNA TGTGGCAGTCGTATGAGGATAACGAAAGACCTATCCTATGGCTACACCTTC. This encodes CGSRMRITKDLSYGYTF.

This clone was observed a handful of times. The gene calls are TRBV18 and TRBJ2-2; possible D gene TRBD2, 5 bases. V was clipped by 2 bases and J by 3 bases, with 10 bases between them. Germline V lookup: CDR1 KGHSH, CDR2 LQKENI. The CDR3 runs 15 residues. This CDR3 is CASSPTGSDTGELFF. The DNA of the CDR3 is TGTGCCAGCTCACCAACGGGGTCCGACACCGGGGAGCTGTTTTTT.

This chain connects TRBV5-1 to TRBJ2-3; 13 nucleotides line up with TRBD2. The germline CDR1 and CDR2 sequences are SGHRS and YFSETQ. CDR3 length: 18 residues. The junction had 7 bases not matched to a gene; V was cut back by 2 bases and J by 1 base. Here the CDR3 reads CASSLETSGGLGTDTQYF. In DNA, the CDR3 is TGCGCCAGCAGCTTAGAGACTAGCGGGGGGTTGGGCACAGATACGCAGTATTTT.

As concerns this clone: It may be a read error: a sequence one base away is much more abundant. This chain connects TRBV10-1 to TRBJ1-4; 8 positions match TRBD1. The CDR3 covers 14 residues. V was pared by 6 bases and J by 10 bases, with 10 bases of the junction left unmatched. The V gene's germline CDR1 is WNHNN and CDR2 SYGVQD (reference sequence). DNA of the CDR3: TGCGCCAGCAGACGCCCGGGACAGGACAGAAAACTGTTTTTT. This encodes CASRRPGQDRKLFF.

V usage is TRBV5-1 and J usage is TRBJ2-7; 12 bases map to TRBD1. This CDR3 contains 17 residues. The germline CDR1 and CDR2 sequences are SGHRS and YFSETQ. J lost 2 bases, V lost 4 bases, and 10 bases had no gene match. The CDR3 DNA follows: TGCGCCAGCAGCCTAGGGACAGGGGGCAACGTGACCTACGAGCAGTACGTC. Protein sequence: CASSLGTGGNVTYEQYV.

In its sample, this clone was seen once. V and J are TRBV29-1 and TRBJ1-4; no clear D. Germline V CDR1 and CDR2: SQVTM, ANQGSEA. The CDR3 extends over 12 amino acids. Deletions cut 7 bases from V and 2 bases from J, with 8 bases between. The CDR3 reads CSGGKTNEKLFF. The CDR3 nucleotides read TGCAGCGGAGGGAAGACTAATGAAAAACTGTTTTTT.

V usage is TRBV19 and J usage is TRBJ2-5; 9 nucleotides align to TRBD2. CDR1 is LNHDA and CDR2 is SQIVND in the germline V gene (reference sequence). The ends lost 5 bases at V and 1 base at J; junction bases unmatched: 8. CDR3 size: 16 residues. CDR3 residues: CASSALAGSPQETQYF. The CDR3 DNA is TGTGCCAGTAGTGCGCTAGCGGGGTCCCCCCAAGAGACCCAGTACTTC.

The chain joins TRBV5-6 to TRBJ2-4; 9 positions agree with TRBD1. The trim removed 7 bases at V and 7 bases at J, leaving 9 bases unmatched. Germline V gene data show CDR1 as SGHDT and CDR2 as YYEEEE. The CDR3 contains 14 residues. The CDR3 reads CASVEQGAQNIQYF. As DNA, the CDR3 is TGTGCCAGCGTCGAACAGGGGGCGCAGAACATTCAGTACTTC.

The chain combines TRBV5-5 with TRBJ1-6; weak D call: TRBD1 (6 bases). There are 15 residues in the CDR3. Germline V gene sequence: CDR1 SGHKS, CDR2 YYEKEE (reference sequence). V gave up 4 bases and J gave up 8 bases, with 16 bases separating them. CDR3 amino acids: CASSLRDTVDSPLHF. CDR3 nucleotides: TGTGCCAGCAGCCTCCGGGACACCGTTGATTCACCCCTCCACTTT.

This chain links TRBV7-6 with TRBJ1-1, with 8 bases aligning to TRBD1. V shed 4 bases and J 1 base; nucleotides not matched to a gene: 5. The germline gives CDR1 SGHVS, CDR2 FNYEAQ. CDR3 size: 15 residues. The chain's CDR3 is CASSSNRGTNTEAFF. CDR3 sequence (DNA): TGTGCCAGCAGCTCAAACAGGGGGACGAACACTGAAGCTTTCTTT.

The CDR3 sequence: CASSKGGLRETQYF. In DNA form, the CDR3 reads TGTGCCAGCAGCAAGGGGGGGCTTCGAGAGACCCAGTACTTC. The chain joins TRBV5-8 to TRBJ2-5; a weak D match, TRBD2 (7 bases). The CDR3 contains 14 residues. Trimming removed 4 bases at V and 4 bases at J, with 14 bases between. Germline values: CDR1 SGHTS, CDR2 YDEGEE.

DNA of the CDR3: TGTGCCAGCAGTGAGGGGCAGGGGGTAAGAACTGAAGCTTTCTTT. Its translation: CASSEGQGVRTEAFF. The chain links TRBV2 to TRBJ1-1, with TRBD1 identical over 7 bases. With 3 bases clipped from V and 5 bases from J, the junction kept 9 bases outside the gene matches. CDR3 size: 15 residues. CDR1 is SNHLY and CDR2 is FYNNEI in the germline V gene.